The 8 T cell receptor beta chains below were found in one sample sequenced in a study of CD8 T cells in Susac syndrome. Reverse transcription used roughly 0.45 to 1 ug RNA and random hexamers. TCRdb re-called the immunoSEQ multiplex PCR reads with MiXCR, one entry per CDR3 protein. The sample records 160,000 or so distinct CDR3 sequences, roughly 96% being singletons. The sequencing input was CD8+ T cells from PBMCs. These receptor sequences come from a human donor with multiple sclerosis.

The chain employs TRBV2 and TRBJ2-7; maybe TRBD2 (6 bases). V shed 7 bases and J shed 4 bases, with 20 bases lying between them. Germline-derived CDR1 and CDR2 are SNHLY and FYNNEI. This CDR3 contains 15 residues. In DNA, the CDR3 is TGTGCCAGCACCCCTACCGGGGGAGGAGGTTACGAGCAGTACTTC. Translation: CASTPTGGGGYEQYF.

This chain links TRBV9 with TRBJ1-1; D gene unclear. There are 13 residues in the CDR3. Trimming took 0 bases from V and 2 from J, leaving 5 bases between them. CDR1 SGDLS and CDR2 YYNGEE come from the germline V gene. The CDR3 coding sequence is TGTGCCAGCAGCGTAGGTATAAACACTGAAGCTTTCTTT. Amino acid sequence: CASSVGINTEAFF. Full variable domain (missing parts from reference TRBV9 and TRBJ1-1): DSGVTQTPKHLITATGQRVTLRCSPRSGDLSVYWYQQSLDQGLQFLIQYYNGEERAKGNILERFSAQQFPDLHSELNLSSLELGDSALYFCASSVGINTEAFFGQGTRLTVV.

In its sample, this clonotype was seen once. This chain uses TRBV27 with TRBJ2-1, with a tentative D call TRBD2 (6 bases). The germline V and J ends were trimmed by 0 bases and 4 bases, with 13 bases remaining between them. Germline values: CDR1 MNHEY, CDR2 SMNVEV (reference sequence). The CDR3 runs 16 residues. CDR3 nucleotide sequence: TGTGCCAGCAGTTTATCGGGGAGGCCCTCATACAATGAGCAGTTCTTC. Its protein product is CASSLSGRPSYNEQFF.

The V call is TRBV4-1, the J call TRBJ2-4; D remains ambiguous. V gave up 1 base and J gave up 7 bases, with 11 bases separating them. CDR3 length equals 14 residues. Germline V gene lookup returns CDR1 MGHRA and CDR2 YSYEKL. The CDR3, as DNA: TGCGCCAGCAGCCAAGCGAGTGGAACGAACATTCAGTACTTC. Its translation is CASSQASGTNIQYF.

V and J are TRBV2 and TRBJ2-7, with D possibly being TRBD1 (5 bases). V lost 1 base to trimming and J lost 1 base, with 8 bases between them. Germline CDR1 SNHLY, CDR2 FYNNEI. The CDR3 contains 14 residues. CDR3 sequence (DNA): TGTGCCAGCAGTGAAGGGCCAGGGTCCTACGAGCAGTACTTC. Translated, it gives CASSEGPGSYEQYF.

The chain combines TRBV5-4 with TRBJ2-1; a weak D match, TRBD2 (5 bases). The CDR3 has 12 residues. V gave up 5 bases and J gave up 5 bases, with 8 bases separating them. Germline CDR1 is SGHNT and CDR2 is YYREEE (reference sequence). CDR3 DNA: TGTGCCAGCAGTTTCGGGGACAATGAGCAGTTCTTC. Residues: CASSFGDNEQFF.

The J gene is TRBJ2-7, the V gene TRBV29-1; 8 nucleotides agree with TRBD2. CDR3 length equals 15 residues. Germline V gene data show CDR1 as SQVTM and CDR2 as ANQGSEA. V lost 4 bases to trimming and J lost 2 bases; unmatched junction nucleotides: 10. This CDR3 is CSVVGSREEPYEQYF. CDR3 DNA sequence: TGCAGCGTTGTGGGGTCGCGGGAGGAACCCTACGAGCAGTACTTC.

This clonotype was seen once. The chain combines TRBV20-1 with TRBJ2-5; D is possibly TRBD1 or TRBD2 (5 bases each). The V and J ends lost 0 bases and 0 bases respectively, with 17 bases between them. The germline CDR1 and CDR2 sequences are DFQATT and SNEGSKA (reference sequence). This CDR3 contains 17 residues. CDR3: CSAREGVGRGHQETQYF. The CDR3 region has the DNA TGCAGTGCTAGAGAAGGCGTTGGACGGGGCCACCAAGAGACCCAGTACTTC.